This T cell receptor beta chain was identified in a study of follicular helper T cells after annual influenza vaccination. The wider study: For some subjects, blood spans the 2013-2014, 2014-2015 and 2015-2016 annual vaccinations.

Looked up from germline, CDR1 is LNHDA and CDR2 is SQIVND (reference sequence). The CDR3 totals 15 residues. V lost 2 bases and J lost 0, with 8 bases in between. Time point defined: 2013-2014 season, 7 days after vaccination. Per time point, about 35-110 mL of blood was sampled. Findings and limits, study-wide: Successive annual vaccinations recalled a recurrent oligoclonal ICOS+CD38+ cTfh response with influenza-specific clonotypes.

This table comes from immunoSEQ multiplex PCR, and its TCRdb copy is limited to in-frame clones, with some not included. The sample lists some 5,200 clones, about nine tenths occurring once. Of note for this clone: Its cognate antigen is unknown.

This chain connects TRBV19 to TRBJ1-5; perhaps TRBD1 as D (6 bases). The sample here was CXCR5+ CD38- circulating T follicular helper cells from blood, taken 7 days after influenza vaccination. Subset noted: circulating Tfh, non-naive CD4+CXCR5+PD-1+ (ICOS+CD38+ or ICOS-CD38-). This receptor was obtained from an adult who received the influenza vaccine. The CDR3 nucleotides read TGTGCCAGTAGTATATCAGGGGCTAGCAATCAGCCCCAGCATTTT. Translated: CASSISGASNQPQHF.